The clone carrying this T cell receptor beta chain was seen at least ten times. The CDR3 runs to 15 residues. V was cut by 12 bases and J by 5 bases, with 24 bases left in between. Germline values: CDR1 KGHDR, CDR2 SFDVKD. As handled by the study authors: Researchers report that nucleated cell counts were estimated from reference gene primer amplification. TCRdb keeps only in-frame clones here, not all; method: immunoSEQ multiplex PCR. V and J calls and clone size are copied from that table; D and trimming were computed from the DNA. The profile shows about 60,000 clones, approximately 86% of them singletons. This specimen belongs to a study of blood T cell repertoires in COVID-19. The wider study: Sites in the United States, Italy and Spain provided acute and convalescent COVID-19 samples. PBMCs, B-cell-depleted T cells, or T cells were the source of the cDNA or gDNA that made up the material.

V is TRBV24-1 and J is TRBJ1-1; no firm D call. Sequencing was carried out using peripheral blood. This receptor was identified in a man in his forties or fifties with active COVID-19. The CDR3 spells CAATVEGLGRTEAFF. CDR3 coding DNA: TGTGCCGCGACCGTGGAGGGCCTGGGGAGGACTGAAGCTTTCTTT.